This entry lists 7 T cell receptor beta chains sequenced from one sample in a study of CD8 T cells in Susac syndrome. A quantity of about 0.5 to 1 ug RNA underwent reverse transcription using random hexamers. MiXCR was run by TCRdb on the immunoSEQ multiplex PCR reads, yielding one entry per CDR3 protein. Of 200,000 to 300,000 distinct CDR3 sequences in the sample, 90% to 97% are singletons; the top ten hold under 0.12%. The sequenced material came from CD4+ T cells from PBMCs. The source of these receptors is a human donor with Susac syndrome.

V usage is TRBV5-1 and J usage is TRBJ2-2; the D gene is possibly TRBD1 (5 bases). The V end was cut by 4 bases, the J end by 4 bases, with 11 bases between. The CDR3 has 14 residues. CDR1 and CDR2 (germline): SGHRS, YFSETQ. The CDR3 region is CASSPDTRTGELFF. Here the CDR3 DNA reads TGCGCCAGCAGCCCGGACACTCGCACCGGGGAGCTGTTTTTT.

This clonotype has a single count. The chain employs TRBV27 and TRBJ1-5, with D perhaps TRBD1 (6 bases). Trimming removed 6 bases at V and 3 bases at J, with 18 bases between. The CDR3 sequence is 16 residues long. Germline CDR1 and CDR2: MNHEY and SMNVEV (reference sequence). The CDR3: CASSSKRQGLNQPQHF. The CDR3 DNA is TGTGCCAGCAGCTCTAAGCGGCAGGGGCTCAATCAGCCCCAGCATTTT.

This chain connects TRBV20-1 to TRBJ1-1; tentative D call: TRBD1 (5 bases). V was shortened by 3 bases and J by 1 base, with 9 bases between the two germline ends. CDR3 size: 13 residues. The germline CDR1 and CDR2 sequences are DFQATT and SNEGSKA (reference sequence). CDR3 protein: CSASDSPNTEAFF. The CDR3 region has the DNA TGCAGTGCTAGCGACAGCCCGAACACTGAAGCTTTCTTT.

The chain couples TRBV5-1 to TRBJ1-1; the D is unclear. The CDR3 covers 15 residues. Deletions cut 0 bases from V and 2 bases from J, with 11 bases between. In germline, CDR1 is SGHRS, CDR2 YFSETQ. This CDR3 is CASSLAGWVNTEAFF. As DNA, the CDR3 is TGCGCCAGCAGCTTGGCCGGTTGGGTAAACACTGAAGCTTTCTTT.

This clonotype was seen only once. This chain links TRBV5-4 with TRBJ2-1; 10 bases agree with TRBD2. After removal of 5 bases from V and 8 bases from J, the junction contained 4 bases not matched to a gene. Germline loops: CDR1 SGHNT, CDR2 YYREEE (reference sequence). CDR3 length: 13 amino acids. This CDR3 is CASRASGSYEQFF. CDR3 in DNA: TGTGCCAGCAGGGCTAGCGGGAGCTATGAGCAGTTCTTC.

The chain employs TRBV29-1 and TRBJ1-5; D unclear. Trimming shortened V by 6 bases and J by 6 bases, and 9 bases separated the two germline ends. This CDR3 comprises 11 residues. Germline V CDR1 and CDR2: SQVTM, ANQGSEA. Here the CDR3 reads CSVGVGQPQHF. The CDR3 region has the DNA TGCAGCGTCGGGGTGGGTCAGCCCCAGCATTTT.

The chain has TRBV24-1 and TRBJ1-2; the D gene is possibly TRBD1 (5 bases). V lost 9 bases, J lost 6 bases, and 22 bases lay in between. Germline V CDR1 and CDR2: KGHDR, SFDVKD. The CDR3 totals 15 residues. Here the CDR3 DNA reads TGTGCCACCCGCGCCAATGGGGCAGCCGGAGATGGCTACACCTTC. Protein sequence: CATRANGAAGDGYTF.